This passage covers 15 T cell receptor beta chains from one sample sequenced in a study of blood T cell repertoires in COVID-19. Using immunoSEQ multiplex PCR, the repertoire was profiled, and TCRdb retains in-frame clones only, with some absent. The repertoire holds about 160,000 clones, with roughly 87% as singletons. What was sequenced was peripheral blood. All receptors come from an older woman who had recovered from COVID-19.

V and J are TRBV24-1 and TRBJ2-1; D call uncertain. This CDR3 is built from 15 residues. V was pared by 4 bases and J by 3 bases, with 12 bases between. The germline V gene has CDR1 KGHDR and CDR2 SFDVKD. The CDR3 DNA sequence: TGTGCCACCAGTGACCACCCCCAGGTCTACAATGAGCAGTTCTTC. It yields the protein CATSDHPQVYNEQFF.

The chain is built from TRBV9 and TRBJ1-3; the D is unclear. CDR1 SGDLS and CDR2 YYNGEE come from the germline V gene. Trimming cost V 0 bases and J 0 bases, with 10 bases left between them. CDR3 length equals 16 residues. In DNA, the CDR3 is TGTGCCAGCAGCGTAGGAGGTCCGACCTCTGGAAACACCATATATTTT. It encodes CASSVGGPTSGNTIYF.

This clone was recorded once. This rearrangement joins TRBV28 to TRBJ1-2, with 8 bases matching TRBD1. The CDR3 is 12 residues long. J lost 8 bases, V lost 11 bases, and 10 bases had no gene match. Germline V gene sequence: CDR1 MDHEN, CDR2 SYDVKM. DNA of the CDR3: TGTGCCCTTCAGGGGGCGGCTGGGGGCTACACCTTC. It encodes CALQGAAGGYTF.

V and J are TRBV6-5 and TRBJ1-3; no clear D. This CDR3 has 14 residues. Deletions cut 5 bases from V and 0 bases from J, with 8 bases between. Looked up from germline, CDR1 is MNHEY and CDR2 is SVGAGI. The CDR3 sequence is CASSTDYSGNTIYF. The CDR3, as DNA: TGTGCCAGCAGTACCGACTACTCTGGAAACACCATATATTTT.

The table lists this clone with a count of one. The genes are TRBV2 and TRBJ2-5; TRBD2 matches at 10 bases. The V gene's germline CDR1 is SNHLY and CDR2 FYNNEI. Trimming took 6 bases from V and 4 from J; bases not matched to a gene: 8. The CDR3 sequence is 15 residues long. The CDR3 DNA reads TGTGCCAGCAGCGACAGCGGGGGGGACGGAGAGACCCAGTACTTC. It codes for CASSDSGGDGETQYF.

The CDR3 spells CASSYDRGTGELFF. Here the CDR3 DNA reads TGTGCCAGCAGTTATGACAGGGGCACCGGGGAGCTGTTTTTT. V is TRBV4-2 and J is TRBJ2-2; TRBD1 matches 8 bases. The CDR3 sequence is 14 residues long. Trimming at V came to 6 bases and at J to 4 bases, leaving 4 bases not matched to a gene. Germline V gene data show CDR1 as LGHNA and CDR2 as YNFKEQ.

In its sample, this clone was seen a few times. DNA of the CDR3: TGCGCCAGCAGCTTGGTTAACCAAGAGACCCAGTACTTC. It is translated as CASSLVNQETQYF. J is TRBJ2-5 and V is TRBV5-1; D ambiguous. The length of the CDR3 is 13 residues. The V end was cut by 0 bases, the J end by 0 bases, with 3 bases between. CDR1 and CDR2 (germline): SGHRS, YFSETQ.

The gene calls are TRBV6-1 and TRBJ2-2; TRBD1 is a possible D gene (6 bases). The CDR3 sequence is 14 residues long. V lost 2 bases and J lost 7, with 11 bases in between. Germline values: CDR1 MNHNS, CDR2 SASEGT. In nucleotides, the CDR3 is TGTGCCAGCAGTGAAATGGGACATCGCGGGGAGCTGTTTTTT. Residues: CASSEMGHRGELFF.

V usage is TRBV20-1 and J usage is TRBJ2-5; D gene uncertain. The CDR3 is made up of 11 amino acids. Germline CDR1 is DFQATT and CDR2 is SNEGSKA (reference sequence). V was clipped by 1 base and J by 4 bases, with 4 bases between them. CDR3 region: CSARGGETQYF. CDR3 nucleotide sequence: TGCAGTGCTAGAGGCGGAGAGACCCAGTACTTC.

This chain links TRBV28 with TRBJ2-1; D unresolved. The germline gives CDR1 MDHEN, CDR2 SYDVKM. The CDR3 loop spans 14 amino acids. Trimming left V 5 bases short and J 4 bases short, with 12 bases between. CDR3 loop: CASSTNPDYNEQFF. The CDR3, as DNA: TGTGCCAGCAGTACTAATCCGGATTACAATGAGCAGTTCTTC. The entire variable domain, with the rest obtained from reference TRBV28 and TRBJ2-1, is as follows: DVKVTQSSRYLVKRTGEKVFLECVQDMDHENMFWYRQDPGLGLRLIYFSYDVKMKEKGDIPEGYSVSREKKERFSLILESASTNQTSMYLCASSTNPDYNEQFFGPGTRLTVL.

Notes on this clone: Other nucleotide sequences in the sample specify the same CDR3. The rearrangement joins TRBV5-1 to TRBJ2-1, with 11 positions matching TRBD2. CDR1 is SGHRS and CDR2 is YFSETQ in the germline V gene. V lost 4 bases, J lost 4 bases, and 4 bases stayed unmatched. The CDR3 is 15 residues long. CDR3 bases: TGCGCCAGCAGCGGCGGGACTAGCGGTTACAATGAGCAGTTCTTC. It encodes CASSGGTSGYNEQFF. The full variable domain, with the rest looked up from reference TRBV5-1 and TRBJ2-1, is KAGVTQTPRYLIKTRGQQVTLSCSPISGHRSVSWYQQTPGQGLQFLFEYFSETQRNKGNFPGRFSGRQFSNSRSEMNVSTLELGDSALYLCASSGGTSGYNEQFFGPGTRLTVL.

V and J are TRBV5-1 and TRBJ1-2; weak D call: TRBD1 (5 bases). The CDR3 length is 14 residues. Trimming cost V 2 bases and J 8 bases, with 16 bases left between them. Germline V gene data show CDR1 as SGHRS and CDR2 as YFSETQ. The CDR3 sequence is CASSFSPDMRGYTF. CDR3 DNA: TGCGCCAGCAGCTTTTCCCCGGACATGAGGGGCTACACCTTC.

The chain combines TRBV27 with TRBJ1-1; D is unclear. The germline V gene has CDR1 MNHEY and CDR2 SMNVEV (reference sequence). This CDR3 has 15 residues. The V and J ends lost 0 bases and 2 bases respectively, with 10 bases between them. DNA for the CDR3: TGTGCCAGCAGTTTATCCCTGGTAGTTAACACTGAAGCTTTCTTT. It yields the protein CASSLSLVVNTEAFF.

CDR3 in DNA: TGTGCCAGCAGAGGCAGGGGGCAGTTGAGCTATGGCTACACCTTC. Translated: CASRGRGQLSYGYTF. The rearrangement joins TRBV4-2 to TRBJ1-2; 8 bases are shared with TRBD1. Per the germline V gene, CDR1 is LGHNA and CDR2 is YNFKEQ. V was clipped by 6 bases and J by 4 bases; unmatched bases: 10. The CDR3 consists of 15 residues.

The chain links TRBV6-5 to TRBJ1-5; 9 bases are shared with TRBD1. V lost 7 bases, J lost 9 bases, and 7 bases stayed unmatched. Germline V CDR1 and CDR2: MNHEY, SVGAGI. The CDR3 runs 13 residues. The chain's CDR3 is CASKVQGAGPQHF. The CDR3 nucleotides are TGTGCCAGCAAGGTACAGGGGGCAGGGCCCCAGCATTTT.